Shown below are 7 T cell receptor beta chains from a single sample sequenced in a study of technical replicates of blood from a few donors. Using immunoSEQ multiplex PCR, the repertoire was profiled, and TCRdb retains in-frame clones only, with some absent. The profile covers around 71,000 clones, with roughly 92% appearing a single time and 0.41% taken by the ten largest. The specimen sequenced was T cells isolated from PBMCs. All receptors come from a human donor in good health.

J is TRBJ1-1 and V is TRBV11-3; D not resolved. The CDR3 covers 13 residues. Trimming left V 1 base short and J 1 base short, with 4 bases between. Germline CDR1 reads SGHNT; CDR2 reads YENEEA. The CDR3 sequence: CASSLGPNTEAFF. In DNA, the CDR3 is TGTGCCAGCAGCTTAGGGCCGAACACTGAAGCTTTCTTT.

V gene TRBV7-2 combines with J gene TRBJ2-3; the match to TRBD1 covers 9 bases. V lost 5 bases to trimming and J lost 4 bases; unmatched junction nucleotides: 13. Germline V lookup: CDR1 SGHTA, CDR2 FQGNSA. There are 17 residues in the CDR3. CDR3 protein: CASSPGQGRESPDTQYF. CDR3 sequence (DNA): TGTGCCAGCAGCCCGGGACAGGGCCGGGAGTCCCCAGATACGCAGTATTTT.

The J gene is TRBJ1-1, the V gene TRBV7-9; no clear D. V lost 5 bases to trimming and J lost 4 bases, with 11 bases between them. Looked up from germline, CDR1 is SEHNR and CDR2 is FQNEAQ (reference sequence). CDR3 length: 13 amino acids. The CDR3 reads CASSTQVPTEAFF. The CDR3 region has the DNA TGTGCCAGCAGCACCCAGGTTCCCACTGAAGCTTTCTTT.

The chain has TRBV7-2 and TRBJ2-7, with 8 bases fitting TRBD1. Germline V CDR1 and CDR2: SGHTA, FQGNSA. The CDR3 extends over 15 amino acids. V lost 1 base, J lost 1 base, and 3 bases stayed unmatched. The CDR3 loop reads CASSLGRGLSYEQYF. CDR3 sequence (DNA): TGTGCCAGCAGCTTAGGCAGGGGGCTTTCCTACGAGCAGTACTTC.

The rearrangement joins TRBV30 to TRBJ2-3, with D maybe TRBD2 (6 bases). V lost 1 base to trimming and J lost 2 bases, with 13 bases between them. The germline CDR1 and CDR2 sequences are GTSNPN and SVGIG (reference sequence). The CDR3 length is 15 residues. The CDR3 is CAWSGASAFTDTQYF. CDR3 nucleotide sequence: TGTGCCTGGAGTGGAGCTAGCGCTTTCACAGATACGCAGTATTTT.

The chain employs TRBV6-5 and TRBJ1-5; 11 bases match TRBD1. V shed 6 bases and J 2 bases; nucleotides not matched to a gene: 0. The CDR3 is made up of 14 amino acids. The V gene's germline CDR1 is MNHEY and CDR2 SVGAGI. CDR3 nucleotides: TGTGCCAGCAGGGGACAGGGGGGCAATCAGCCCCAGCATTTT. Protein sequence: CASRGQGGNQPQHF.

The DNA of the CDR3 is TGTGCCAGCAACAGGGGGGGGAGCATCTTTGAGGACGAGCAGTACTTC. This codes for CASNRGGSIFEDEQYF. The chain is built from TRBV9 and TRBJ2-7; perhaps TRBD1 as D (8 bases). The CDR3 spans 16 residues. Germline lookup yields CDR1 SGDLS and CDR2 YYNGEE. V lost 6 bases and J 5 bases, leaving 24 bases between the germline ends. The full variable domain, its missing parts supplied by reference TRBV9 and TRBJ2-7, is DSGVTQTPKHLITATGQRVTLRCSPRSGDLSVYWYQQSLDQGLQFLIQYYNGEERAKGNILERFSAQQFPDLHSELNLSSLELGDSALYFCASNRGGSIFEDEQYFGPGTRLTVT.